Below, 22 T cell receptor beta chains from the same sample are listed, as sequenced in a study of blood T cell repertoires in COVID-19. This table comes from immunoSEQ multiplex PCR, and its TCRdb copy is limited to in-frame clones, with some not included. The table has about 300,000 clones, about nine tenths seen once; the top ten hold 2.2%. Material: peripheral blood. These receptors were taken from a woman aged 30 to 39 with COVID-19, enrolled during active disease.

This chain links TRBV4-2 with TRBJ1-2; the D is unclear. This CDR3 is 15 amino acids long. Germline CDR1 is LGHNA and CDR2 is YNFKEQ. The germline V and J ends were trimmed by 0 bases and 1 base, with 9 bases remaining between them. The chain's CDR3 is CASSQDRTLNYGYTF. The CDR3, as DNA: TGTGCCAGCAGCCAAGACAGAACCCTTAACTATGGCTACACCTTC.

The chain has TRBV5-5 and TRBJ1-1; no clear D. Germline V lookup: CDR1 SGHKS, CDR2 YYEKEE (reference sequence). V lost 0 bases and J lost 9, with 18 bases in between. The CDR3 length is 15 residues. The CDR3 is CASSLAVPHGGKAFF. The CDR3 region has the DNA TGTGCCAGCAGCTTGGCCGTCCCACACGGAGGAAAAGCTTTCTTT.

This rearrangement joins TRBV9 to TRBJ1-1; TRBD1 is a possible D gene (6 bases). The CDR3 covers 16 residues. V dropped 0 bases and J dropped 0 bases, with 12 bases sitting between them. Per the germline V gene, CDR1 is SGDLS and CDR2 is YYNGEE. Here the CDR3 DNA reads TGTGCCAGCAGCGTAGAGCAGGGGACGATGAACACTGAAGCTTTCTTT. This encodes CASSVEQGTMNTEAFF.

This chain connects TRBV11-2 to TRBJ2-7; D perhaps matches TRBD2 (6 bases). Germline V gene lookup returns CDR1 SGHAT and CDR2 FQNNGV. V was cut by 5 bases and J by 0 bases, with 14 bases left in between. The CDR3 length is 15 residues. The CDR3 bases are TGTGCCAGCAGCCCAAGGGGACTTAGCTCCTACGAGCAGTACTTC. This encodes CASSPRGLSSYEQYF.

This chain connects TRBV6-1 to TRBJ2-7, with TRBD1 matching over 8 bases. V lost 0 bases, J lost 0 bases, and 4 bases stayed unmatched. The CDR3 runs to 16 residues. Germline CDR1 and CDR2: MNHNS and SASEGT. The DNA of the CDR3 is TGTGCCAGCAGTGAAGCCTGGACAGGGAACTCCTACGAGCAGTACTTC. Its translation: CASSEAWTGNSYEQYF.

The J gene is TRBJ1-5, the V gene TRBV30, with 7 bases that match TRBD1. This CDR3 is 13 amino acids long. With V trimmed by 3 bases and J by 5 bases, 4 bases remained unmatched. CDR1 GTSNPN and CDR2 SVGIG come from the germline V gene (reference sequence). This chain's CDR3 is CAWSTGADQPQHF. The DNA for the CDR3 is TGTGCCTGGAGCACAGGGGCCGATCAGCCCCAGCATTTT.

The V and J genes are TRBV28 and TRBJ2-7; TRBD1 matches at 7 bases. V was clipped by 1 base and J by 4 bases; unmatched bases: 4. This CDR3 has 14 residues. Germline V gene sequence: CDR1 MDHEN, CDR2 SYDVKM. The CDR3 bases are TGTGCCAGCAGTTTATCGGGCAGGGGGTACGAGCAGTACTTC. It codes for CASSLSGRGYEQYF.

This sequence joins TRBV23-1 and TRBJ1-4; no firm D call. TRBV23-1 is marked as an open reading frame, function uncertain. The CDR3 runs to 15 residues. Trimming shortened V by 0 bases and J by 5 bases, and 10 bases separated the two germline ends. This CDR3 reads CASSQSRVRNEKLFF. The CDR3, as DNA: TGCGCCAGCAGTCAATCCCGGGTTAGGAATGAAAAACTGTTTTTT.

The chain links TRBV27 to TRBJ2-6, with TRBD2 matching 12 bases. With V trimmed by 5 bases and J by 2 bases, 4 bases remained unmatched. CDR1 MNHEY and CDR2 SMNVEV come from the germline V gene (reference sequence). This CDR3 has 17 amino acids. The CDR3 coding sequence is TGTGCCAGCAGTCTGACTAGCGGGAGTACTGGGGCCAACGTCCTGACTTTC. Translating it yields CASSLTSGSTGANVLTF.

The CDR3 loop is CASSQETSSTDTQYF. CDR3 in DNA: TGTGCCAGCAGCCAAGAGACTTCTAGCACAGATACGCAGTATTTT. The chain uses TRBV3-1 (or the pseudogene TRBV3-2) and TRBJ2-3; no clear D gene. Germline assignment: CDR1 LGHDT and CDR2 YNNKEL (reference sequence). The CDR3 loop spans 15 amino acids. Trimming shortened V by 0 bases and J by 0 bases, and 7 bases separated the two germline ends.

The rearrangement uses TRBV7-2 and TRBJ1-2; possibly TRBD1 for D (6 bases). V shed 4 bases and J shed 5 bases, with 11 bases lying between them. The CDR3 has 13 amino acids. Germline V gene lookup returns CDR1 SGHTA and CDR2 FQGNSA. The DNA for the CDR3 is TGTGCCAGCAGCTCAGGGGAGGGTTATGGCTACACCTTC. Protein sequence: CASSSGEGYGYTF.

The table lists this clone with a few counts. This chain connects TRBV4-2 to TRBJ2-5; TRBD2 might be the D (6 bases). Germline loops: CDR1 LGHNA, CDR2 YNFKEQ. The CDR3 loop spans 15 amino acids. Trimming stripped 2 bases from V and 3 bases from J, with 13 bases between. The CDR3 loop reads CASSQLLGGEETQYF. In nucleotides, the CDR3 is TGTGCCAGCAGCCAACTCCTCGGCGGGGAAGAGACCCAGTACTTC.

The chain has TRBV5-1 and TRBJ2-1, with 9 bases fitting TRBD1. Per the germline V gene, CDR1 is SGHRS and CDR2 is YFSETQ. V was clipped by 4 bases and J by 7 bases; unmatched bases: 6. The CDR3 consists of 14 residues. The CDR3 region is CASSVRQGENEQFF. Written as DNA, the CDR3 is TGCGCCAGCAGCGTACGACAGGGGGAGAATGAGCAGTTCTTC.

This clone is a singleton in its sample. The rearrangement uses TRBV27 and TRBJ1-1, with a weak D call TRBD1 (6 bases). V was shortened by 3 bases and J by 2 bases, with 10 bases between the two germline ends. CDR1 is MNHEY and CDR2 is SMNVEV in the germline V gene (reference sequence). The CDR3 runs 14 residues. The CDR3 spells CASSLGTLNTEAFF. The CDR3 bases are TGTGCCAGCAGTTTGGGGACATTAAACACTGAAGCTTTCTTT.

The J gene is TRBJ2-5, the V gene TRBV10-2; D remains ambiguous. Trimming cost V 4 bases and J 2 bases, with 14 bases left between them. The length of the CDR3 is 15 residues. Germline V CDR1 and CDR2: WSHSY, SAAADI. CDR3 sequence reads: CASSVLTAEQETQYF. CDR3 bases: TGCGCCAGCAGTGTTCTTACAGCCGAACAAGAGACCCAGTACTTC.

The rearrangement links TRBV19 to TRBJ1-1; possibly TRBD1 for D (6 bases). In germline, CDR1 is LNHDA, CDR2 SQIVND (reference sequence). Between the trimmed V and J ends, which lost 4 bases and 4 bases, there was a span of 16 bases. The CDR3 covers 15 residues. In DNA, the CDR3 is TGTGCCAGTAGTACAGAAGGGGGTGGACGCACTGAAGCTTTCTTT. Translated, it gives CASSTEGGGRTEAFF.

The J gene is TRBJ1-4, the V gene TRBV7-9; D gene unclear. Germline CDR1 reads SEHNR; CDR2 reads FQNEAQ (reference sequence). This CDR3 is built from 15 residues. The V end lost 5 bases, the J end lost 0 bases, and 10 bases lay between the germline ends. In nucleotides, the CDR3 is TGTGCCAGCAGCCCCCACACGACAACTAATGAAAAACTGTTTTTT. Amino acids: CASSPHTTTNEKLFF. Supplemented by reference TRBV7-9 and TRBJ1-4, the full variable domain reads DTGVSQNPRHKITKRGQNVTFRCDPISEHNRLYWYRQTLGQGPEFLTYFQNEAQLEKSRLLSDRFSAERPKGSFSTLEIQRTEQGDSAMYLCASSPHTTTNEKLFFGSGTQLSVL.

This clone came up a few times. The chain's CDR3 is CASTLGGATEAFF. DNA for the CDR3: TGTGCCAGCACATTGGGGGGGGCCACTGAAGCTTTCTTT. The V call is TRBV12-3 or TRBV12-4, the J call TRBJ1-1, with D possibly being TRBD1 (6 bases). The CDR3 is 13 residues long. The ends were cut back, 7 bases at V and 4 bases at J, with 13 bases in the middle.

The chain combines TRBV7-3 with TRBJ2-7; 14 bases are shared with TRBD2. This CDR3 has 17 residues. With 6 bases clipped from V and 5 bases from J, the junction kept 12 bases outside the gene matches. CDR1 and CDR2 (germline): SGHTA, FQGTGA. The CDR3 spells CASSLQQPGLAGDEQYF. Written as DNA, the CDR3 is TGTGCCAGCAGTCTCCAACAACCGGGACTAGCGGGAGACGAGCAGTACTTC.

V is TRBV5-4 and J is TRBJ1-3, with 9 bases that match TRBD1. V shed 0 bases, J shed 0 bases, and the junction held 4 bases outside the gene matches. Looked up from germline, CDR1 is SGHNT and CDR2 is YYREEE (reference sequence). CDR3 length: 17 residues. CDR3 in amino acids: CASSLDGTGNSGNTIYF. The CDR3, as DNA: TGTGCCAGCAGCTTGGACGGGACAGGGAACTCTGGAAACACCATATATTTT.

The chain recombines TRBV6-5 with TRBJ2-5; 7 bases line up with TRBD1. Germline CDR1 MNHEY, CDR2 SVGAGI. CDR3 length: 14 amino acids. The trim removed 4 bases at V and 3 bases at J, leaving 5 bases unmatched. CDR3 nucleotides: TGTGCCAGCAGTTGGGGACAGAGAAAAGAGACCCAGTACTTC. This translates into CASSWGQRKETQYF.

V gene TRBV30 combines with J gene TRBJ1-2; D is unresolved. The V end was cut by 1 base, the J end by 4 bases, with 7 bases between. This CDR3 is 12 amino acids long. Germline CDR1 reads GTSNPN; CDR2 reads SVGIG (reference sequence). The CDR3, as DNA: TGTGCCTGGAGTGGCCGGAGCTATGGCTACACCTTC. Protein product: CAWSGRSYGYTF.